Included here is one TCR beta chain sequence, with context. The record originates from a study of blood T cell repertoires in COVID-19. Study summary: Sites in the United States, Italy and Spain provided acute and convalescent COVID-19 samples. PBMCs, B-cell-depleted T cells, or T cells were the source of the cDNA or gDNA that made up the material.

All recovered Cohort 3 donors got two negative PCRs, got clearance, or saw symptom resolution. The data were produced by immunoSEQ multiplex PCR, yet TCRdb's version contains in-frame clones alone and is incomplete. The repertoire has 250,000 to 350,000 clones, 90% of them found once; the top ten carry 1% to 1.3%. The sequenced material came from PBMCs or T cells enriched from blood (not recorded which). The receptor was isolated from a woman aged 25 to 39 who had recovered from COVID-19.

The CDR3 region is CASSKRGVGGLALLPTYEQYF. The CDR3 DNA reads as TGTGCCAGCAGCAAAAGGGGGGTAGGGGGACTAGCTTTACTTCCAACCTACGAGCAGTACTTC. The chain joins TRBV21-1 to TRBJ2-7; TRBD2 is taken as the D call from the table, unchecked against the DNA. TRBV21-1 is flagged as a pseudogene. CDR3 length: 21 amino acids.